This T cell receptor (beta chain) was profiled in a study of blood T cell repertoires in COVID-19. Only in-frame clones appear in the TCRdb table, and some are missing; sequencing was by immunoSEQ multiplex PCR. Among approximately 260,000 clones listed, roughly 87% were seen once. CDR1 is SNHLY and CDR2 is FYNNEI in the germline V gene. V shed 2 bases, J shed 5 bases, and the junction held 4 bases outside the gene matches. This CDR3 contains 14 residues. Sample: PBMCs or T cells enriched from blood (not recorded which). This chain uses TRBV2 with TRBJ2-5; TRBD1 agrees at 8 bases. The TCR originated in a woman aged 25 to 45 with acute COVID-19. Here the CDR3 DNA reads TGTGCCAGCAGTGAACAGGGGGCGGGGGAGACCCAGTACTTC. Its translation is CASSEQGAGETQYF. The full variable domain, its missing parts supplied by reference TRBV2 and TRBJ2-5, is EPEVTQTPSHQVTQMGQEVILRCVPISNHLYFYWYRQILGQKVEFLVSFYNNEISEKSEIFDDQFSVERPDGSNFTLKIRSTKLEDSAMYFCASSEQGAGETQYFGPGTRLLVL.